The next 7 T cell receptor beta chains were all read from a single sample in a study of shared clonotypes between healthy human individuals. Profiling relied on immunoSEQ multiplex PCR, and the TCRdb table lists in-frame clones only, not all of them. The repertoire holds just over 2,000,000 clones, with about 94% as singletons. Naive-designated CD8 cells lacked CD45RO, were positively enriched for CCR7, and omitted terminally differentiated effector memory CD45RA+ cells. Sequencing was carried out using naive CD8+ T cells sorted from blood. The origin of the receptors is a man younger than 35 in good health.

V gene TRBV7-9 combines with J gene TRBJ2-3; either TRBD1 or TRBD2 may fit D (5 bases each). Germline V gives CDR1 SEHNR, CDR2 FQNEAQ (reference sequence). The CDR3 runs to 13 residues. V was clipped by 4 bases and J by 2 bases, with 7 bases between them. The CDR3 region has the DNA TGTGCCAGCAGCTCGGGGACCACAGATACGCAGTATTTT. Its translation: CASSSGTTDTQYF.

The chain has TRBV9 and TRBJ2-5; 7 nucleotides align to TRBD2. This CDR3 contains 15 residues. Trimming took 3 bases from V and 5 from J; bases not matched to a gene: 10. Per germline, CDR1 SGDLS and CDR2 YYNGEE. As DNA, the CDR3 is TGTGCCAGCAGCGGGACTAGTCCAGCGGGGGAGACCCAGTACTTC. It translates to CASSGTSPAGETQYF.

This sequence joins TRBV4-1 and TRBJ2-7; 10 bases fit TRBD2. The CDR3 spans 16 residues. Germline trimming cut 1 base from V and 2 bases from J; bases unmatched to any gene: 5. Per germline, CDR1 MGHRA and CDR2 YSYEKL. This CDR3 is CASSQGTSGATYEQYF. DNA for the CDR3: TGCGCCAGCAGCCAAGGCACTAGCGGGGCTACCTACGAGCAGTACTTC.

The chain couples TRBV13 to TRBJ2-3; no definite D call. V was shortened by 4 bases and J by 6 bases, with 11 bases between the two germline ends. This CDR3 region has 13 residues. Germline loops: CDR1 PRHDT, CDR2 FYEKMQ (reference sequence). For the CDR3, the DNA is TGTGCCAGCAGCTCCTCATCGTGGGATACGCAGTATTTT. This sequence encodes CASSSSSWDTQYF.

The chain has TRBV15 and TRBJ2-7; TRBD1 matches at 8 bases. V lost 3 bases and J lost 5; bases outside the gene matches: 9. Germline loops: CDR1 LNHNV, CDR2 YYDKDF (reference sequence). The CDR3 loop spans 15 amino acids. The CDR3 loop is CATSSSNRGKDEQYF. CDR3 coding DNA: TGTGCCACCAGCAGTTCCAACAGGGGGAAGGACGAGCAGTACTTC.

The CDR3 loop is CASSLGGREFGNQPQHF. CDR3 in DNA: TGTGCCAGCAGCTTAGGTGGCAGGGAATTTGGCAATCAGCCCCAGCATTTT. V gene TRBV7-9 combines with J gene TRBJ1-5, with D possibly matching TRBD1 (5 bases). Trimming removed 1 base at V and 2 bases at J, with 15 bases between. This CDR3 comprises 17 residues. Germline lookup yields CDR1 SEHNR and CDR2 FQNEAQ (reference sequence).

The genes are TRBV7-2 and TRBJ2-3; 9 bases line up with TRBD1. In germline, CDR1 is SGHTA, CDR2 FQGNSA. This CDR3 spans 14 amino acids. V lost 5 bases to trimming and J lost 3 bases; unmatched junction nucleotides: 3. Written as DNA, the CDR3 is TGTGCCAGCAGCCCCGGACAGGGGACAGATACGCAGTATTTT. It specifies CASSPGQGTDTQYF.